This T cell receptor beta chain originates from a study of T cells in Graves' hyperthyroidism and ophthalmopathy. What was amplified from RNA transcripts were TCR beta CDR3 regions. Carried out on the TCR CDR3, a first-round RT-PCR used the HTBI primer set. From the multiplex PCR reads, TCRdb called clonotypes with MiXCR, one entry per CDR3 protein. The table records hundreds of thousands of distinct CDR3 sequences, about 19% of them present only once. As regards this clonotype: Antigen unknown.

Study results and caveats: Among clonotypes expanded in thyroid above 0.001, most were also found in blood.

Germline assignment: CDR1 SGHVS and CDR2 FQNEAQ. The CDR3 covers 19 residues. V was clipped by 5 bases and J by 3 bases, with 25 bases between them. Sequencing was done on a sample of blood. V usage is TRBV7-8 and J usage is TRBJ1-4, with a weak D call TRBD1 (5 bases). The receptor was isolated from a woman between 45 and 65 years old with Graves' hyperthyroidism that later progressed to Graves' ophthalmopathy. The CDR3 region is CASSSRKRGTSRANEKLFF. For the CDR3, the DNA is TGTGCCAGCAGCAGCCGTAAAAGGGGAACTTCAAGGGCTAATGAAAAACTGTTTTTT. The full variable domain, rest sourced from reference TRBV7-8 and TRBJ1-4, is GAGVSQSPRYKVAKRGQDVALRCDPISGHVSLFWYQQALGQGPEFLTYFQNEAQLDKSGLPSDRFFAERPEGSVSTLKIQRTQQEDSAVYLCASSSRKRGTSRANEKLFFGSGTQLSVL.